This entry concerns a single T cell receptor beta chain. The source of the sample is a study of T cell changes during pregnancy in multiple sclerosis. Looked up from germline, CDR1 is SGHRS and CDR2 is YFSETQ. This CDR3 is 12 amino acids long. With 0 bases removed from V and 12 bases from J, the gap between germline ends came to 12 bases. Data came from immunoSEQ multiplex PCR; TCRdb stores just in-frame clones and leaves some out. The sample records 30,000 to 40,000 clones, 85% to 95% being singletons. The specimen comprised CD4+ T cells from peripheral blood mononuclear cells, sampled in the second trimester of pregnancy. This clonotype was sampled from a female donor with multiple sclerosis, enrolled in a pregnancy study. The V gene is TRBV5-1, the J gene TRBJ1-2; D might be TRBD1 (5 bases). The DNA for the CDR3 is TGCGCCAGCAGCTTGGTTGGGGCCGAGGACACCTTC. Protein sequence: CASSLVGAEDTF.